This TCR beta chain appears in the sequencing data of a study of memory CD4+ T cells and cytomegalovirus serostatus. Whole-study findings and limits: Each of approximately 69 CMV-associated TCRbeta sequences occurred in one to five individuals.

CDR1 is LNHDA, CDR2 SQIVND, per germline (reference sequence). This CDR3 contains 13 residues. Trimming stripped 8 bases from V and 2 bases from J, with 10 bases between. As for this clone: Its matching antigen is unknown.

The sort gate was single viable CD3+CD4+CD8-CD45RO+ cells for memory CD4+ T cells. Serum IgG to CMV pp150, pp28, p38 and p52 defined serostatus. Original methodology: Out-of-frame sequences were removed, leaving 2 million to 2.5 million distinct TCRbeta sequences. Profiling relied on immunoSEQ multiplex PCR, and the TCRdb table lists in-frame clones only, not all of them. V and J calls and clone size are copied from that table; D and trimming were computed from the DNA. This sample has more than 55,000 clones, with 75% to 85% found just once. This clonotype was sampled from an adult in good health and CMV-seronegative. The sequencing input was memory CD4+ T cells from blood. V gene TRBV19 combines with J gene TRBJ1-5; a possible D gene is TRBD1 (6 bases). CDR3 nucleotides: TGTGCCAGTGGAGGGGGGGGCAATCAGCCCCAGCATTTT. It translates to CASGGGGNQPQHF.